A selection of T cell receptor beta chains follows, all from one sample in a study of cytomegalovirus exposure and HLA in healthy donors. Produced via immunoSEQ multiplex PCR; TCRdb's table is partial and in-frame only. The sample comprises 180,000 or so clones, 70% to 85% of which are singletons, and roughly 0.098% rests with the top ten. The sample comprised PBMCs. The receptors stem from a boy aged 2-15 years in good health and CMV-seronegative. The conserved cysteine and the conserved F or W are not part of the CDR3 here. Fields, in order: CDR3 protein, clone size, J gene, V gene. The size of a clone is reported for some rows only, either as once, few or many, or as a class for expanded clones.

CDR3aa: SVEDTGVNNEQF
abundance: .
j_gene: TRBJ2-1
v_gene: TRBV29-1

CDR3aa: ASSGGAWRNTEAF
abundance: .
j_gene: TRBJ1-1
v_gene: TRBV19

CDR3aa: ASSYNAPSDEQY
abundance: .
j_gene: .
v_gene: TRBV6-5

CDR3aa: ASSLRGTEAF
abundance: .
j_gene: TRBJ1-1
v_gene: TRBV7-9

CDR3aa: ASSQDTSSYNEQF
abundance: once
j_gene: TRBJ2-1
v_gene: TRBV4-3

CDR3aa: ASSTDREYEQY
abundance: once
j_gene: TRBJ2-7
v_gene: TRBV7-9

CDR3aa: LAGVSGANVLT
abundance: .
j_gene: TRBJ2-6
v_gene: TRBV7-9

CDR3aa: ASSLRADTIY
abundance: .
j_gene: TRBJ1-3
v_gene: TRBV2

CDR3aa: ASSRTLRDRYEQY
abundance: .
j_gene: TRBJ2-7
v_gene: TRBV27

CDR3aa: ASSLDGGAGETQY
abundance: .
j_gene: TRBJ2-5
v_gene: TRBV5-1

CDR3aa: SSSLEHEYTGELF
abundance: .
j_gene: TRBJ2-2
v_gene: TRBV7-9

CDR3aa: ASSPDDSGGYYNEQF
abundance: once
j_gene: TRBJ2-1
v_gene: TRBV7-2

CDR3aa: ASSPRGAGAGGTQY
abundance: .
j_gene: TRBJ2-5
v_gene: TRBV7-2

CDR3aa: AIRGTGLNTEAF
abundance: .
j_gene: TRBJ1-1
v_gene: TRBV10-3

CDR3aa: ASRGDSANTGELF
abundance: .
j_gene: TRBJ2-2
v_gene: TRBV7-2

CDR3aa: AWSVQGGNTIY
abundance: .
j_gene: TRBJ1-3
v_gene: TRBV30

CDR3aa: ASSPRLQETQY
abundance: .
j_gene: TRBJ2-5
v_gene: TRBV7-6

CDR3aa: SSSSGGQEERGYT
abundance: .
j_gene: TRBJ1-2
v_gene: TRBV7-9

CDR3aa: ASSEQGANGELF
abundance: .
j_gene: TRBJ2-2
v_gene: TRBV9

CDR3aa: ASSTTGEGNQPQH
abundance: .
j_gene: TRBJ1-5
v_gene: TRBV6-5

CDR3aa: ASSETSGGFRRWTQY
abundance: .
j_gene: TRBJ2-5
v_gene: TRBV6-1

CDR3aa: ASRLRDSEGYEQY
abundance: .
j_gene: TRBJ2-7
v_gene: TRBV2

CDR3aa: ASSPHAKLVLETQY
abundance: few
j_gene: TRBJ2-5
v_gene: TRBV18

CDR3aa: ASSEDRGHGNIQY
abundance: .
j_gene: TRBJ2-4
v_gene: TRBV6-1

CDR3aa: ASSPTQAGARTGELF
abundance: .
j_gene: TRBJ2-2
v_gene: TRBV18

CDR3aa: ASSLGAMDEQY
abundance: .
j_gene: TRBJ2-7
v_gene: TRBV7-9

CDR3aa: ASSRTGNYGYT
abundance: .
j_gene: TRBJ1-2
v_gene: TRBV4-3

CDR3aa: ASQTDNTEAF
abundance: .
j_gene: TRBJ1-1
v_gene: TRBV6-4

CDR3aa: ATIRAGAYTGELF
abundance: few
j_gene: TRBJ2-2
v_gene: TRBV2

CDR3aa: AISGERGGLYEQY
abundance: .
j_gene: TRBJ2-7
v_gene: TRBV10-3

CDR3aa: ASSQVVAPSYTIY
abundance: .
j_gene: TRBJ1-3
v_gene: TRBV4-3

CDR3aa: ASSISGTDFVDEQY
abundance: .
j_gene: TRBJ2-7
v_gene: TRBV19

CDR3aa: ASSWGQGNTGELF
abundance: .
j_gene: TRBJ2-2
v_gene: TRBV5-1

CDR3aa: ASSVRGGEKLF
abundance: .
j_gene: TRBJ1-4
v_gene: TRBV5-4

CDR3aa: AISEPQGKGNEQF
abundance: once
j_gene: TRBJ2-1
v_gene: TRBV10-3

CDR3aa: ATSREEGSQF
abundance: .
j_gene: TRBJ2-1
v_gene: TRBV15

CDR3aa: ASTWGTASDYT
abundance: .
j_gene: TRBJ1-2
v_gene: TRBV6-6

CDR3aa: ASSYSEVTDTQY
abundance: .
j_gene: TRBJ2-3
v_gene: TRBV6-5

CDR3aa: ASSPGQGGNQPQH
abundance: .
j_gene: TRBJ1-5
v_gene: TRBV5-1

CDR3aa: ASSQKQGDGAF
abundance: .
j_gene: TRBJ1-1
v_gene: TRBV4-3

CDR3aa: ASSFSATNEKLF
abundance: .
j_gene: TRBJ1-4
v_gene: TRBV7-9

CDR3aa: ASSTRAGDEQF
abundance: .
j_gene: TRBJ2-1
v_gene: TRBV7-3

CDR3aa: ASSPMTGMDGYT
abundance: .
j_gene: TRBJ1-2
v_gene: TRBV18

CDR3aa: ASSFRTGIQKETQY
abundance: .
j_gene: TRBJ2-5
v_gene: TRBV5-1

CDR3aa: ASSLTGGGLETQY
abundance: .
j_gene: TRBJ2-5
v_gene: TRBV5-1

CDR3aa: ASSQGAGGGSNQPQH
abundance: .
j_gene: TRBJ1-5
v_gene: TRBV11-2

CDR3aa: ARAEQGPVKGAF
abundance: .
j_gene: TRBJ1-1
v_gene: TRBV6-6

CDR3aa: ASSSFPGLLARWANTGELF
abundance: .
j_gene: TRBJ2-2
v_gene: TRBV7-6

CDR3aa: ASSLGTSGAKNIQY
abundance: .
j_gene: TRBJ2-4
v_gene: TRBV11-2